Each of the 20 T cell receptor beta chains below was sequenced from the same sample in a study of T cell repertoires in cytomegalovirus infection. TCRdb redid the calling of the reads with MiXCR, one entry per CDR3 protein. The sample has 630,000 or so distinct CDR3 sequences, 20% to 25% seen once. The sequenced material came from CD8+ T cells from PBMCs. These receptors all come from a human donor in good health (CMV status not recorded). Some clones in this sample may be carry-over from other donors' samples.

This clonotype was recorded many times. The chain uses TRBV7-2 and TRBJ2-5, with D tentatively TRBD2 (7 bases). Germline V gene data show CDR1 as SGHTA and CDR2 as FQGNSA. This CDR3 has 15 amino acids. V was clipped by 5 bases and J by 5 bases, with 18 bases between them. In DNA, the CDR3 is TGTGCCAGCAGCCTTGGGAGGGGGGCCAGGGAGACCCAGTACTTC. Translated: CASSLGRGARETQYF.

This clonotype has only a few counts. CDR3 DNA sequence: TGTGCCAGCAGCTTCCCCGGTGCAGCCGATGGAGAGACCCAGTACTTC. Residues: CASSFPGAADGETQYF. V usage is TRBV7-9 and J usage is TRBJ2-5; no firm D call. Trimming cost V 3 bases and J 4 bases, with 18 bases left between them. Germline assignment: CDR1 SEHNR and CDR2 FQNEAQ (reference sequence). CDR3 length: 16 residues.

Many counts were recorded for this clonotype. V usage is TRBV7-2 and J usage is TRBJ2-1; perhaps D is TRBD1 or TRBD2 (5 bases each). Germline V gene lookup returns CDR1 SGHTA and CDR2 FQGNSA. This CDR3 comprises 18 residues. Trimming left V 1 base short and J 2 bases short, with 18 bases between. The CDR3: CASSLEAGGRATYNEQFF. CDR3 DNA: TGTGCCAGCAGCTTAGAGGCTGGGGGTCGTGCCACCTACAATGAGCAGTTCTTC.

This clonotype was detected many times. The chain joins TRBV7-2 to TRBJ2-5; D might be TRBD1 (6 bases). Germline CDR1 is SGHTA and CDR2 is FQGNSA. CDR3 length equals 14 residues. The germline V and J ends were trimmed by 2 bases and 0 bases, with 7 bases remaining between them. In DNA, the CDR3 is TGTGCCAGCAGCTTACCAGGGGACCAAGAGACCCAGTACTTC. This sequence encodes CASSLPGDQETQYF.

This clonotype was detected many times. The chain links TRBV7-6 to TRBJ2-3; D uncertain. The V gene lost 5 bases and the J gene lost 3 bases, with 15 bases spanning the gap. Germline V gene lookup returns CDR1 SGHVS and CDR2 FNYEAQ. The CDR3 runs to 15 residues. CDR3 nucleotide sequence: TGTGCCAGCAGCATAACACCTTTAAGGACAGATACGCAGTATTTT. This encodes CASSITPLRTDTQYF.

This clonotype was found a few times. The chain uses TRBV28 and TRBJ2-1, with a weak D call TRBD2 (6 bases). There are 13 residues in the CDR3. In germline, CDR1 is MDHEN, CDR2 SYDVKM. CDR3 sequence: CAWQDAGMDEQFF. For the CDR3, the DNA is TGTGCATGGCAGGATGCGGGGATGGATGAGCAGTTCTTC.

The chain couples TRBV5-1 to TRBJ2-7; 9 positions match TRBD2. This CDR3 spans 16 amino acids. With V trimmed by 1 base and J by 7 bases, 12 bases remained unmatched. CDR1 is SGHRS and CDR2 is YFSETQ in the germline V gene. CDR3 in DNA: TGCGCCAGCAGCTTGTGTTTAGCGGGGGATCTGTGTGAGCAGTACTTC. Translated: CASSLCLAGDLCEQYF.

The V and J genes are TRBV12-3 or TRBV12-4 and TRBJ2-1; D assignment may be TRBD1 or TRBD2 (5 bases each). The ends were cut back, 6 bases at V and 4 bases at J, with 10 bases in the middle. The CDR3 loop spans 13 amino acids. CDR3 DNA: TGTGCCAGCAGCAAGGGACCGTACAATGAGCAGTTCTTC. Encoded protein: CASSKGPYNEQFF.

V and J are TRBV2 and TRBJ2-7; possibly TRBD2 for D (5 bases). This CDR3 has 12 amino acids. CDR1 and CDR2 (germline): SNHLY, FYNNEI. CDR3 coding DNA: TGTGCGTTCCCGAGAGGGTCGGGAGAGCAGTACTTC. Translating it yields CAFPRGSGEQYF.

This clonotype appeared a few times. This chain uses TRBV5-4 with TRBJ2-2; 15 bases map to TRBD2. After removal of 3 bases from V and 4 bases from J, the junction contained 1 base not matched to a gene. Germline-derived CDR1 and CDR2 are SGHNT and YYREEE (reference sequence). The length of the CDR3 is 16 residues. In DNA, the CDR3 is TGTGCCAGCAGCTGGGGACTAGCGGGGGGCACCGGGGAGCTGTTTTTT. Protein: CASSWGLAGGTGELFF.

A remark on this clonotype: Here the CDR3 omits its conserved ending phenylalanine or tryptophan, so a read error is the likely source. V usage is TRBV7-9 and J usage is TRBJ1-1; TRBD1 might be the D (5 bases). The V gene's germline CDR1 is SEHNR and CDR2 FQNEAQ (reference sequence). CDR3 length equals 14 residues. V lost 4 bases and J 5 bases, leaving 14 bases between the germline ends. Here the CDR3 reads CASSWWTSGTEAFS. For the CDR3, the DNA is TGTGCCAGCAGCTGGTGGACATCGGGGACTGAAGCTTTCTCT.

This clonotype was found a few times. The chain links TRBV9 to TRBJ2-1, with TRBD2 matching 9 bases. V shed 4 bases and J 5 bases; nucleotides not matched to a gene: 7. From germline, CDR1 is SGDLS and CDR2 YYNGEE. This CDR3 comprises 15 residues. In nucleotides, the CDR3 is TGTGCCAGCAGCATTAGCGGGGGCTTACACAATGAGCAGTTCTTC. Protein product: CASSISGGLHNEQFF.

Comments on this clonotype: One junction end does not reproduce the germline sequence, and a read error may be involved. The V and J genes are TRBV10-3 and TRBJ2-3, with D unresolved. CDR1 and CDR2 (germline): ENHRY, SYGVKD. The CDR3 covers 14 residues. The CDR3 nucleotides read TGTGCCATCAGGAGCCCGGACGGAACAGATACGCAGTGTTTT. Translated: CAIRSPDGTDTQCF.

In this sample, this clonotype turned up many times. The chain is built from TRBV7-9 and TRBJ1-2; 9 bases are a match to TRBD1. The CDR3 spans 15 residues. Per the germline V gene, CDR1 is SEHNR and CDR2 is FQNEAQ (reference sequence). Unmatched junction bases numbered 7, after V lost 4 bases and J lost 4 bases. The CDR3 DNA reads as TGTGCCAGCAGCTCAATGGACAGGGGTCCCTATGGCTACACCTTC. Protein: CASSSMDRGPYGYTF.

V gene TRBV6-2 or TRBV6-3 combines with J gene TRBJ2-1; D remains unclear. Looked up from germline, CDR1 is MNHEY and CDR2 is SVGEGT. The V end lost 9 bases, the J end lost 7 bases, and 16 bases lay between the germline ends. The CDR3 length is 13 residues. In DNA form, the CDR3 reads TGTGCCAGTCTTTTTTCCCCCGCTAATGAGCAGTTCTTC. Its translation: CASLFSPANEQFF.

The chain links TRBV27 to TRBJ2-7; no clear D gene. V was cut by 2 bases and J by 3 bases, with 14 bases left in between. The CDR3 spans 15 residues. The V gene's germline CDR1 is MNHEY and CDR2 SMNVEV (reference sequence). For the CDR3, the DNA is TGTGCCAGCAGTTTAGTCCCACATACAGACTACGAGCAGTACTTC. Protein product: CASSLVPHTDYEQYF.

The gene calls are TRBV19 and TRBJ2-1; D is unclear. The germline CDR1 and CDR2 sequences are LNHDA and SQIVND (reference sequence). The CDR3 extends over 12 amino acids. Trimming left V 3 bases short and J 8 bases short, with 8 bases between. The CDR3 bases are TGTGCCAGTAGTATTCCCTGGGATGAGCAGTTCTTC. Residues: CASSIPWDEQFF.

With regard to this clonotype: A read error may account for a junction end that differs from germline. The chain joins TRBV12-3 or TRBV12-4 to TRBJ2-1; D gene uncertain. The CDR3 totals 13 residues. The CDR3 is CAGSPGEVTSQFF. CDR3 coding DNA: TGTGCCGGCAGTCCTGGCGAGGTGACATCCCAGTTCTTC.

This clonotype was seen a handful of times. The rearrangement joins TRBV12-3 or TRBV12-4 to TRBJ1-2; no reliable D call. The CDR3 length is 15 residues. The V end was cut by 3 bases, the J end by 4 bases, with 15 bases between. The CDR3: CASSFGRLTPYGYTF. CDR3 DNA: TGTGCCAGCAGTTTTGGTAGGCTTACGCCCTATGGCTACACCTTC.

V usage is TRBV4-1 and J usage is TRBJ2-5; possible D gene TRBD2, 7 bases. The germline V gene has CDR1 MGHRA and CDR2 YSYEKL. With 0 bases removed from V and 2 bases from J, the gap between germline ends came to 13 bases. This CDR3 spans 16 amino acids. The CDR3, as DNA: TGCGCCAGCAGCCAAGAGCCGGGGGGCCTACAAGAGACCCAGTACTTC. This translates into CASSQEPGGLQETQYF.